This T cell receptor (beta chain) was recorded in a study of beta chain features in type 1 diabetes. Study background: The patient and healthy donor groups were comparable for age, gender and cell yields.

Staining for CD45RO/CCR7/CD25/CD127/CD95/CD27 allowed sorting of CD4+ naive, central memory, regulatory and stem cell-like memory cells. In its sample, this clone was seen a few times. Its antigen is still unknown. The V and J ends lost 1 base and 3 bases, in that order; junction bases with no gene match: 5. CDR3 length: 16 amino acids. The germline V gene has CDR1 SNHLY and CDR2 FYNNEI. Study-wide findings and caveats: TCRB CDR3 length was moderately but significantly reduced in all four CD4+ subsets of Type 1 diabetes patients. More deletions and fewer insertions at VDJ junctions were seen in type 1 diabetes patients.

TCRB transcripts that were expressed got sequenced, as all of the isolated RNA had been reverse transcribed. Method: immunoSEQ multiplex PCR; TCRdb's copy keeps in-frame clones and lacks some. Seen here are 150,000 or so clones, about 8.7% observed once, and the top ten hold roughly 0.69%. The chain joins TRBV2 to TRBJ2-3, with 9 positions matching TRBD2. The sequence derives from a man younger than 30 in good health. The sequenced material came from central memory CD4+ T cells from blood. The CDR3 sequence is CASSEERGVATDTQYF. DNA of the CDR3: TGTGCCAGCAGTGAAGAGCGGGGGGTTGCTACAGATACGCAGTATTTT.